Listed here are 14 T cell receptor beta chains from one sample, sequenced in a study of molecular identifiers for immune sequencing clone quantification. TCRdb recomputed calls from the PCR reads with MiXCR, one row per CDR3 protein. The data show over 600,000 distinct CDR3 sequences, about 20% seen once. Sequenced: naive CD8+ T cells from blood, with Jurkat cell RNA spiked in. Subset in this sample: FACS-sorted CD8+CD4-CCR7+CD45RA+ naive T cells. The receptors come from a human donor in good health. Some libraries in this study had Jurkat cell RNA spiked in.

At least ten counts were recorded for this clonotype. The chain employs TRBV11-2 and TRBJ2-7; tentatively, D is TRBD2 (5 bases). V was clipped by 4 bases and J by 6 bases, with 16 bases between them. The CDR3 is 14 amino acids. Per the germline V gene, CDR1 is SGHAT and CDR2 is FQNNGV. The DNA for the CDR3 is TGTGCCAGCAGCTCGTCCGGGGAGCGCCGCGAGCAGTACTTC. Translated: CASSSSGERREQYF. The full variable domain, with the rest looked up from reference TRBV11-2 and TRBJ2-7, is EAGVAQSPRYKIIEKRQSVAFWCNPISGHATLYWYQQILGQGPKLLIQFQNNGVVDDSQLPKDRFSAERLKGVDSTLKIQPAKLEDSAVYLCASSSSGERREQYFGPGTRLTVT.

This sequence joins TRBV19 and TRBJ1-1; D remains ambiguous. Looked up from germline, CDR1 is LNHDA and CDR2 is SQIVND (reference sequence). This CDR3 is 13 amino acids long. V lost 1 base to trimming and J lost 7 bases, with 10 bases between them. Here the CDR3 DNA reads TGTGCCAGTAGTATAGCACATCTATTTGAAGCTTTCTTT. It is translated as CASSIAHLFEAFF.

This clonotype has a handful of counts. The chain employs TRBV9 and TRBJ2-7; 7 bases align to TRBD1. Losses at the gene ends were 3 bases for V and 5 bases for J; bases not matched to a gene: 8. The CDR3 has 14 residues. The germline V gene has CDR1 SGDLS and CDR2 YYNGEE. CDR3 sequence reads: CASSAATTGNEQYF. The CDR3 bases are TGTGCCAGCAGCGCCGCCACGACAGGGAACGAGCAGTACTTC.

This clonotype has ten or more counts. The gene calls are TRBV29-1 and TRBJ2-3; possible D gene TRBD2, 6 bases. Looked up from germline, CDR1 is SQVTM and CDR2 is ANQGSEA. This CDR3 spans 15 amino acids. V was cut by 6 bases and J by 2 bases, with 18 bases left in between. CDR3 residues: CSVAGGTTPTDTQYF. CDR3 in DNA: TGCAGCGTGGCCGGAGGGACGACCCCCACAGATACGCAGTATTTT.

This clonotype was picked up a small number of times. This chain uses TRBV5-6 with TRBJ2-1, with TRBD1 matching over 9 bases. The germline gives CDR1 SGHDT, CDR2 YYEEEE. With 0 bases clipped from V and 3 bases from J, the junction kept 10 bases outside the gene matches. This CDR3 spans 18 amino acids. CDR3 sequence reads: CASSLELPGQGSYNEQFF. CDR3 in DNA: TGTGCCAGCAGCTTGGAACTCCCGGGACAGGGAAGCTACAATGAGCAGTTCTTC.

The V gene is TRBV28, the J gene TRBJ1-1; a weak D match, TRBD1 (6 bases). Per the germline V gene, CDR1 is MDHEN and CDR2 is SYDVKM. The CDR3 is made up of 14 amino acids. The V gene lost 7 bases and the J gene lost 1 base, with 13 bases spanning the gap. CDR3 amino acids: CASNRGGGNTEAFF. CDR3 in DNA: TGTGCCAGCAATAGGGGAGGGGGGAACACTGAAGCTTTCTTT.

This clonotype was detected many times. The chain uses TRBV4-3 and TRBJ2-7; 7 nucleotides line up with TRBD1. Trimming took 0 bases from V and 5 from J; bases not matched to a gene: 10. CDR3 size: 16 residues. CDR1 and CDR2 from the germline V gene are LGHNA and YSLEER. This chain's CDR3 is CASSQDSGQLLDEQYF. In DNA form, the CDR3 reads TGCGCCAGCAGCCAAGACTCGGGACAGCTACTGGACGAGCAGTACTTC.

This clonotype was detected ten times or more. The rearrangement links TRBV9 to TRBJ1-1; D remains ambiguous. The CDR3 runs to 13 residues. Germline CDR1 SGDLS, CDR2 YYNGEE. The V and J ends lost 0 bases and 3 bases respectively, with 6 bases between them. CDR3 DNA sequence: TGTGCCAGCAGCGTAGTCGGACACACTGAAGCTTTCTTT. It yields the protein CASSVVGHTEAFF.

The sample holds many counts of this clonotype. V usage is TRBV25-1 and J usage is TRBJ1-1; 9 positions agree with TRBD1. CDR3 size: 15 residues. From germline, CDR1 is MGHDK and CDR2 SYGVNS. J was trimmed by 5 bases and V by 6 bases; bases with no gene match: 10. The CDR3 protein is CASSKTQGAYTEAFF. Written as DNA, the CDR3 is TGTGCCAGCAGCAAAACACAGGGGGCGTATACTGAAGCTTTCTTT.

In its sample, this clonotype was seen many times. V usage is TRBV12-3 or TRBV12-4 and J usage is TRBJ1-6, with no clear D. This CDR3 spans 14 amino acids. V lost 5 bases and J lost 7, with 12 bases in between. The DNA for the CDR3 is TGTGCCAGCAGTCCAACCTTAGGGAATTCACCCCTCCACTTT. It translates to CASSPTLGNSPLHF.

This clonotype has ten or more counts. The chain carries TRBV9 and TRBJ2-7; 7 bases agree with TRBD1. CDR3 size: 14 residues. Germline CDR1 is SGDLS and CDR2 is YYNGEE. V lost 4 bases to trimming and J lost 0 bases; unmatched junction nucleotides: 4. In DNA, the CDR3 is TGTGCCAGCAGCCCGGGACAGATCTCCTACGAGCAGTACTTC. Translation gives CASSPGQISYEQYF. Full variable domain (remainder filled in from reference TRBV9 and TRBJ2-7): DSGVTQTPKHLITATGQRVTLRCSPRSGDLSVYWYQQSLDQGLQFLIQYYNGEERAKGNILERFSAQQFPDLHSELNLSSLELGDSALYFCASSPGQISYEQYFGPGTRLTVT.

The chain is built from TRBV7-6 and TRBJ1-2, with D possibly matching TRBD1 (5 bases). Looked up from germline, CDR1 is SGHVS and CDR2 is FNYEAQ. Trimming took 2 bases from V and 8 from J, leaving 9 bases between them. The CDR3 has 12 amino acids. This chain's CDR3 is CASSLWGDGYTF. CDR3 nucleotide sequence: TGTGCCAGCAGCTTATGGGGCGACGGCTACACCTTC. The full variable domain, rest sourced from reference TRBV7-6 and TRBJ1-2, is GAGVSQSPRYKVTKRGQDVALRCDPISGHVSLYWYRQALGQGPEFLTYFNYEAQQDKSGLPNDRFSAERPEGSISTLTIQRTEQRDSAMYRCASSLWGDGYTFGSGTRLTVV.

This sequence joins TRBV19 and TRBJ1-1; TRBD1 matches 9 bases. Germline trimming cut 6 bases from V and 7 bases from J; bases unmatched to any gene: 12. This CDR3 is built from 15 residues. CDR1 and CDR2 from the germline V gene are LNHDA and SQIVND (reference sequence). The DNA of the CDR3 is TGTGCCAGTAGGCAAATACAGGGGGCGCGGAGTGAAGCTTTCTTT. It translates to CASRQIQGARSEAFF.

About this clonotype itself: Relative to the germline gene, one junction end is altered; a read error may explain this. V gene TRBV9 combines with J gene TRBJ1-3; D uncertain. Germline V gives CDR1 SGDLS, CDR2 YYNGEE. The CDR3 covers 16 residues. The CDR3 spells CASSPRTGNSGNTMYF. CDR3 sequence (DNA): TGTGCCAGCAGCCCTCGGACTGGAAACTCTGGAAACACCATGTATTTT.